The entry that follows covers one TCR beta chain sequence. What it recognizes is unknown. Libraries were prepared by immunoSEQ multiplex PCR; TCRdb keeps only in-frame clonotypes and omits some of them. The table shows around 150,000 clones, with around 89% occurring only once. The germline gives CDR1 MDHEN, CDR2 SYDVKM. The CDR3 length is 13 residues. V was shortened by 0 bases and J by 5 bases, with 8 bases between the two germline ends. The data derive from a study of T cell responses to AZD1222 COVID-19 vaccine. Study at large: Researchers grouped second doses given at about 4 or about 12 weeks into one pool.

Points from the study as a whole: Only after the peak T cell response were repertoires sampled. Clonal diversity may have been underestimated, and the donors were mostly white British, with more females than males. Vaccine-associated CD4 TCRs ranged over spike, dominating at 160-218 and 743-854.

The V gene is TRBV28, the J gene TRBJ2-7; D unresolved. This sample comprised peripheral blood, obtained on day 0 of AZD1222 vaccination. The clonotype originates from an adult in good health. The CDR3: CASSLWAMDEQYF. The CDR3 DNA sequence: TGTGCCAGCAGTTTATGGGCAATGGACGAGCAGTACTTC.